Reported below is one TCR beta chain. Antigen unknown. This entry belongs to a study of shared clonotypes between healthy human individuals. Study background: Donor ages ranged 18 to 49 years: a couple of women, a few men. General study findings and limits: Clonotype sharing among the donors was expected to vary with sequencing depth. Sharing across four donors was seen in approximately 5.2% of naive CD4 clonotypes.

CDR3 size: 16 residues. V was pared by 6 bases and J by 6 bases, with 12 bases of the junction left unmatched. Germline CDR1 and CDR2: MNHNY and SVGAGI (reference sequence). It was across several immunoSEQ plates that each subset's genomic DNA was evenly split. The table came from immunoSEQ multiplex PCR; TCRdb's copy has only in-frame clones and leaves some out. The sample consists of 2.3 million or so clones, more than 85% of them appearing once. Sequences were obtained from naive CD4+ T cells from PBMCs. Subset specified: CD45RA+ positively selected. The clonotype was recovered from a man in his late teens or twenties in good health. Some clones in this sample may be carry-over from other donors' samples. V is TRBV6-6 and J is TRBJ2-1; TRBD2 matches 9 bases. CDR3 DNA sequence: TGTGCCAGCAGCCCGAGGCGGGAGGGCCGGAGCAATGAGCAGTTCTTC. It specifies CASSPRREGRSNEQFF.